The entry below describes one T cell receptor (beta chain). Its target is not known. This specimen belongs to a study of T cell responses to AZD1222 COVID-19 vaccine. Findings and caveats of the study: Within unmutated variant regions lay the reported targets of nearly half of spike-specific TCRs. Just a handful of AZD1222 recipients were seropositive at baseline. With two AZD1222 doses given, Spike-specific TCR breadth and depth both rose.

V was cut by 0 bases and J by 0 bases, with 6 bases left in between. Germline V lookup: CDR1 SGHKS, CDR2 YYEKEE (reference sequence). This CDR3 is built from 14 residues. TCRdb's table, derived via immunoSEQ multiplex PCR, lists solely in-frame clones and lacks some. The table records about 170,000 clones, about nine tenths of them present only once. This receptor was obtained from an adult in good health. The material was peripheral blood, obtained on day 0 of AZD1222 vaccination. The gene calls are TRBV5-5 and TRBJ1-1; no reliable D call. The CDR3, as DNA: TGTGCCAGCAGCTTGGTCAGCATGAACACTGAAGCTTTCTTT. It yields the protein CASSLVSMNTEAFF.